A selection of T cell receptor beta chains follows, all from one sample in a study of Graves' ophthalmopathy and Graves' hyperthyroidism. One entry per CDR3 protein results from TCRdb running MiXCR on the multiplex PCR reads. The sample lists a few hundred thousand distinct CDR3 sequences, roughly 39% occurring once. The specimen was peripheral blood or thyroid tissue (not recorded which). The source is an adult man with Graves' hyperthyroidism. The CDR3 runs from the conserved cysteine through the conserved F or W. D genes are given only for firm matches. Clone size, where shown, is once, few, many, or a class for clones that have expanded.

J gene	V gene	D gene	clone size	CDR3 protein	CDR3 DNA
TRBJ2-2	TRBV5-8	NA	NA	CASRLAGRMNTGELFF	TGTGCCAGCCGGCTGGCGGGGAGGATGAACACCGGGGAGCTGTTTTTT
TRBJ1-4	TRBV19	NA	many	CASSPAWGRNEKLFF	TGTGCCAGTAGTCCCGCGTGGGGACGTAATGAAAAACTGTTTTTT
TRBJ2-7	TRBV5-1	NA	many	CASSLAQGLDEQYF	TGCGCCAGCAGCTTGGCCCAGGGCCTCGACGAGCAGTACTTC
TRBJ2-3	TRBV24-1	TRBD1	few	CATSADRGQRTDTQYF	TGTGCCACCAGTGCCGACAGGGGGCAGAGGACAGATACGCAGTATTTT
TRBJ1-1	TRBV27	TRBD1	few	CASSWGQRNTEAFF	TGTGCCAGCAGTTGGGGACAGCGGAACACTGAAGCTTTCTTT
TRBJ2-5	TRBV29-1	TRBD1	many	CSGGTDQETQYF	TGCAGCGGGGGGACAGACCAAGAGACCCAGTACTTC
TRBJ1-2	TRBV30	NA	NA	CAWSRRTNYGYTF	TGTGCCTGGAGTAGACGGACTAACTATGGCTACACCTTC
TRBJ2-5	TRBV4-3	NA	NA	CASSQDLYGGETQYF	TGCGCCAGCAGCCAAGATCTATATGGCGGGGAGACCCAGTACTTC
TRBJ2-5	TRBV29-1	TRBD2	NA	CSTEGLAGGAETQYF	TGCAGTACCGAGGGACTAGCGGGGGGAGCAGAGACCCAGTACTTC
TRBJ2-4	TRBV20-1	TRBD1	NA	CSARGDRGPLGSKNIQYF	TGCAGTGCTAGGGGGGACAGGGGGCCGTTGGGATCCAAAAACATTCAGTACTTC
TRBJ2-7	TRBV7-8	NA	NA	CASRAPGRSSSYEQYF	TGTGCCAGCAGGGCCCCGGGCAGGTCAAGCTCCTACGAGCAGTACTTC
TRBJ2-5	TRBV5-6	NA	few	CASSLERGAQETQYF	TGTGCCAGCAGCTTAGAGCGTGGGGCCCAAGAGACCCAGTACTTC
TRBJ2-7	TRBV29-1	TRBD2	NA	CSVGPAGATYEQYF	TGCAGCGTCGGACCAGCGGGAGCCACCTACGAGCAGTACTTC
TRBJ2-2	TRBV2	NA	many	CASSGRGFSTGELFF	TGTGCCAGCAGTGGCAGGGGCTTTAGTACCGGGGAGCTGTTTTTT
TRBJ2-3	TRBV20-1	TRBD2	many	CSATGLAGDTQYF	TGCAGTGCTACGGGACTAGCGGGAGATACGCAGTATTTT
TRBJ2-1	TRBV10-3	TRBD2	NA	CAISDRTSGKSEQFF	TGTGCCATCAGTGATAGGACTAGCGGGAAAAGTGAGCAGTTCTTC
TRBJ1-2	TRBV9	TRBD1	many	CASSFSEGAGYGYTF	TGTGCCAGCAGCTTCAGCGAGGGGGCCGGTTATGGCTACACCTTC
TRBJ1-4	TRBV15	TRBD1	NA	CATSRGQGTLEKLFF	TGTGCCACCAGCAGAGGACAGGGTACATTGGAAAAACTGTTTTTT
TRBJ2-5	TRBV6-5	NA	NA	CASSYSTSREETQYF	TGTGCCAGCAGTTACTCGACTTCGCGGGAAGAGACCCAGTACTTC
TRBJ2-7	TRBV20-1	TRBD2	many	CSAVSGREQYF	TGCAGTGCTGTTAGCGGGAGGGAGCAGTACTTC
TRBJ2-7	TRBV2	TRBD1	NA	CASRETGDEQYF	TGTGCCAGCAGGGAAACAGGGGACGAGCAGTACTTC
TRBJ1-2	TRBV19	NA	many	CASTPGQTYGYTF	TGTGCCAGTACCCCAGGGCAGACCTATGGCTACACCTTC
TRBJ2-5	TRBV12-3/TRBV12-4	NA	many	CASVLGVEETQYF	TGTGCCAGCGTCCTGGGGGTCGAGGAGACCCAGTACTTC
TRBJ1-1	TRBV25-1	NA	many	CASSEARGYTEAFF	TGTGCCAGCAGTGAGGCCAGGGGCTACACTGAAGCTTTCTTT
TRBJ2-2	TRBV29-1	NA	many	CSVDDGNTGELFF	TGCAGCGTTGACGACGGGAACACCGGGGAGCTGTTTTTT
TRBJ2-5	TRBV2	NA	NA	CASSDPRDGSQETQYF	TGTGCCAGCAGTGATCCCCGGGACGGGAGTCAAGAGACCCAGTACTTC
TRBJ1-4	TRBV7-2	TRBD1	NA	CASGQGPGEKLFF	TGTGCCAGCGGACAGGGGCCGGGCGAAAAACTGTTTTTT
TRBJ2-5	TRBV29-1	TRBD2	many	CSVVLGRASGSETQYF	TGCAGCGTTGTACTTGGGCGTGCTAGCGGGAGTGAGACCCAGTACTTC
TRBJ1-6	TRBV6-5	NA	many	CASSYSSQGNSPLHF	TGTGCCAGCAGTTACTCGAGCCAGGGAAACTCACCCCTCCACTTT
TRBJ2-6	TRBV10-3	NA	NA	CAISDLAGANVLTF	TGTGCCATCAGTGACCTAGCGGGGGCCAACGTCCTGACTTTC
TRBJ1-5	TRBV20-1	NA	many	CSARDREDQPQHF	TGCAGTGCTAGAGATCGAGAGGATCAGCCCCAGCATTTT
TRBJ1-2	TRBV19	NA	many	CASSSTGVLGGYTF	TGTGCCAGTAGCTCGACAGGAGTTCTGGGAGGCTACACCTTC
TRBJ2-5	TRBV7-9	TRBD1	many	CASSSGGQGEETQYF	TGTGCCAGCAGCTCAGGAGGACAGGGAGAAGAGACCCAGTACTTC
TRBJ2-7	TRBV7-9	NA	many	CASSFSTAGEQYF	TGTGCCAGCAGCTTTTCTACGGCGGGGGAGCAGTACTTC
TRBJ2-7	TRBV12-3/TRBV12-4	TRBD2	few	CASSLGDRLAGGYEQYF	TGTGCCAGCAGCTTGGGGGATCGACTAGCGGGGGGGTACGAGCAGTACTTC
TRBJ1-4	TRBV14	NA	many	CASSQGAAYNEKLFF	TGTGCCAGCAGCCAAGGGGCAGCATATAATGAAAAACTGTTTTTT
TRBJ2-5	TRBV12-3/TRBV12-4	NA	few	CASSLVDRQETQYF	TGTGCCAGCAGTTTAGTCGACAGGCAAGAGACCCAGTACTTC
TRBJ1-3	TRBV30	NA	NA	CAWSVAPAGGNTIYF	TGTGCCTGGAGTGTGGCGCCGGCTGGTGGAAACACCATATATTTT
TRBJ1-1	TRBV7-9	NA	NA	CASSLEGLSGNTEAFF	TGTGCCAGCAGCTTAGAAGGCCTCTCTGGAAACACTGAAGCTTTCTTT
TRBJ2-7	TRBV29-1	TRBD2	NA	CSVLAGGPNEQYF	TGCAGCGTACTAGCGGGAGGGCCTAATGAGCAGTACTTC
TRBJ2-3	TRBV5-5	NA	NA	CASSWSTVSTDTQYF	TGTGCCAGCAGCTGGTCGACAGTTAGCACAGATACGCAGTATTTT
TRBJ2-7	TRBV7-2	NA	NA	CASSTFHEQYF	TGTGCCAGCAGTACCTTCCACGAGCAGTACTTC
TRBJ1-1	TRBV12-3/TRBV12-4	NA	few	CASSPTVGGGTEAFF	TGTGCCAGCAGTCCGACGGTAGGGGGTGGCACTGAAGCTTTCTTT
TRBJ1-6	TRBV2	TRBD1	NA	CGSSVGTDNSPLHF	TGTGGCAGCAGTGTCGGGACAGATAATTCACCCCTCCACTTT
TRBJ1-3	TRBV20-1	TRBD1	few	CSAGQGTSGNTIYF	TGCAGTGCTGGACAGGGGACCTCTGGAAACACCATATATTTT
TRBJ1-2	TRBV29-1	TRBD1	NA	CSAGTGGGYTF	TGCAGCGCAGGGACAGGGGGCGGCTACACCTTC
TRBJ1-1	TRBV5-4	NA	NA	CASSLETPLTVEAFF	TGTGCCAGCAGCCTGGAAACGCCCTTGACAGTAGAAGCTTTCTTT
TRBJ2-7	TRBV20-1	NA	many	CSARVAGPTYEQYF	TGCAGTGCTAGAGTGGCGGGCCCAACCTACGAGCAGTACTTC
TRBJ2-7	TRBV10-3	NA	once	CAISFRVSSYEQYF	TGTGCCATCAGTTTTCGTGTCAGCTCCTACGAGCAGTACTTC
TRBJ1-1	TRBV7-9	TRBD1	few	CASSQDQGGMNTEAFF	TGTGCCAGCAGCCAAGACCAGGGGGGGATGAACACTGAAGCTTTCTTT
TRBJ1-1	TRBV2	TRBD1	many	CASADTGVSEAFF	TGTGCCAGCGCCGATACAGGGGTCAGTGAAGCTTTCTTT
TRBJ1-5	TRBV5-5	NA	many	CASGKLGGEGQPQHF	TGTGCCAGCGGGAAGTTGGGGGGCGAGGGTCAGCCCCAGCATTTT
TRBJ1-1	TRBV2	NA	NA	CASSVASGGRGDTEAFF	TGTGCCAGCAGTGTGGCTAGCGGGGGGCGCGGGGACACTGAAGCTTTCTTT